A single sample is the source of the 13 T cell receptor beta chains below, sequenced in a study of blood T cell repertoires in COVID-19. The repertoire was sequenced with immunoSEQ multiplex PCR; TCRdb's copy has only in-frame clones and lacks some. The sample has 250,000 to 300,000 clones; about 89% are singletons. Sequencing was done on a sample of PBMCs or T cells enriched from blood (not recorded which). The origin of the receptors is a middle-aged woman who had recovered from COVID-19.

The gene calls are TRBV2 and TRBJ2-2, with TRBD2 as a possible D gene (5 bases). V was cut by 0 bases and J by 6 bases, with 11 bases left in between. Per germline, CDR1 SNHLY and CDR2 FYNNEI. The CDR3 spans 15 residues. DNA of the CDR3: TGTGCCAGCAGTGAAGCGCGAGCCGGGGCCGGGGAGCTGTTTTTT. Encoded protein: CASSEARAGAGELFF.

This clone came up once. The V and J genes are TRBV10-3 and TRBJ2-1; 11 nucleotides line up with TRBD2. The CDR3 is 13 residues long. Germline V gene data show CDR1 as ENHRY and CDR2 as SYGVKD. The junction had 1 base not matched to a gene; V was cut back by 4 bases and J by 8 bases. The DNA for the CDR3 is TGTGCCATCAGTGCGGGACTAGCGGATGAGCAGTTCTTC. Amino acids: CAISAGLADEQFF.

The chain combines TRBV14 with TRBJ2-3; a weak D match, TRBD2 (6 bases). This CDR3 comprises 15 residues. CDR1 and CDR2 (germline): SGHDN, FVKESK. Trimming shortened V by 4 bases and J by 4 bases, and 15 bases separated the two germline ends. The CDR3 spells CASSLPGSGADTQYF. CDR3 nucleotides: TGTGCCAGCAGCCTCCCCGGATCGGGGGCAGATACGCAGTATTTT.

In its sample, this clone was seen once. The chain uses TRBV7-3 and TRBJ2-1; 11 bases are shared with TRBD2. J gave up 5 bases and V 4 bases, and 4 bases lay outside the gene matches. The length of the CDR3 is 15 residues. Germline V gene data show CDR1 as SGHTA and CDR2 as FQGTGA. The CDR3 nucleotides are TGTGCCAGCAGCTCTAGCGGGAGGTCCGACAATGAGCAGTTCTTC. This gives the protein CASSSSGRSDNEQFF.

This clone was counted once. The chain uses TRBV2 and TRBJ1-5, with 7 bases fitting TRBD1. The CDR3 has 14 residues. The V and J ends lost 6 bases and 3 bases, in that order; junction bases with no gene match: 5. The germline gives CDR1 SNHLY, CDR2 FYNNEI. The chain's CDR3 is CASRGDSNNQPQHF. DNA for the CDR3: TGTGCCAGCAGGGGGGACAGTAACAATCAGCCCCAGCATTTT.

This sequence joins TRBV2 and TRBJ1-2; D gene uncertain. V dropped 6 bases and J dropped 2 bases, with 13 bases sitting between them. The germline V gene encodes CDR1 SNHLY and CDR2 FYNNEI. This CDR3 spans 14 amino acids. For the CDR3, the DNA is TGTGCCAGCAGCCCGGGCGGGGTAAACTATGGCTACACCTTC. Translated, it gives CASSPGGVNYGYTF. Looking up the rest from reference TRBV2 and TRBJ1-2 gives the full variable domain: EPEVTQTPSHQVTQMGQEVILRCVPISNHLYFYWYRQILGQKVEFLVSFYNNEISEKSEIFDDQFSVERPDGSNFTLKIRSTKLEDSAMYFCASSPGGVNYGYTFGSGTRLTVV.

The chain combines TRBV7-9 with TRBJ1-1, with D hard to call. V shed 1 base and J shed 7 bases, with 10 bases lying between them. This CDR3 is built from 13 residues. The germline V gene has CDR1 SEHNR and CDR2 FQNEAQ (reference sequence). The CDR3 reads CASSLDGRYEAFF. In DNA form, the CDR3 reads TGTGCCAGCAGCTTAGATGGCAGATATGAAGCTTTCTTT.

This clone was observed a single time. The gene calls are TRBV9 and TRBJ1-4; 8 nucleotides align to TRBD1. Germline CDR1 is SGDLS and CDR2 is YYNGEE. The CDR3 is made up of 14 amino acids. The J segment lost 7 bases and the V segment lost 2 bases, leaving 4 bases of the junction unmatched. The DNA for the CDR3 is TGTGCCAGCAGCGTGGACAGGGTTTCTGAAAAACTGTTTTTT. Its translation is CASSVDRVSEKLFF.

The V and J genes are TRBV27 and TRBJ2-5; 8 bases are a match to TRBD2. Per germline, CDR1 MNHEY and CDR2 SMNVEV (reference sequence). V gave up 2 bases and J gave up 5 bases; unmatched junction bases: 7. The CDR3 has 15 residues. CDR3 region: CASSLARGVMETQYF. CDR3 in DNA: TGTGCCAGCAGTTTAGCGCGGGGGGTTATGGAGACCCAGTACTTC.

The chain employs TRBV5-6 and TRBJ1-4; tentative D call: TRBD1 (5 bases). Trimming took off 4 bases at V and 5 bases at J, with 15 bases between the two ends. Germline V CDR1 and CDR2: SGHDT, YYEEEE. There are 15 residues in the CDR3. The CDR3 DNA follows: TGTGCCAGCAGCCCCGGACACGTATCAAATGAAAAACTGTTTTTT. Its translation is CASSPGHVSNEKLFF.

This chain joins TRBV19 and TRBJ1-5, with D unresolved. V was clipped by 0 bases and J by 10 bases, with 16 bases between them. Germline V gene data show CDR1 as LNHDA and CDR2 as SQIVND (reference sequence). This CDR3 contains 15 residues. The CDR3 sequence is CASSIDRTLPFPQHF. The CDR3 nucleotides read TGTGCCAGTAGTATAGATCGGACTCTCCCGTTCCCCCAGCATTTT.

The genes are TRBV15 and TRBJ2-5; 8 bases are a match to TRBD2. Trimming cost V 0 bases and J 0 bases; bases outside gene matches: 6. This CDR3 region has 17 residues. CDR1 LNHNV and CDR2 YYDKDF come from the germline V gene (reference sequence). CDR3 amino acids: CATSRDREGSYQETQYF. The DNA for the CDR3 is TGTGCCACCAGCAGAGATCGGGAGGGGTCGTACCAAGAGACCCAGTACTTC.

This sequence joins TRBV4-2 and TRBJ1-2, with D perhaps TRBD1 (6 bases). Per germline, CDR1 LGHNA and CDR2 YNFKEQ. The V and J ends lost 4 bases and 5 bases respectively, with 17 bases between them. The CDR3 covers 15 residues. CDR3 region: CASSPLDRQAYGYTF. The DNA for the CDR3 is TGTGCCAGCAGCCCGCTTGACCGACAGGCTTATGGCTACACCTTC.